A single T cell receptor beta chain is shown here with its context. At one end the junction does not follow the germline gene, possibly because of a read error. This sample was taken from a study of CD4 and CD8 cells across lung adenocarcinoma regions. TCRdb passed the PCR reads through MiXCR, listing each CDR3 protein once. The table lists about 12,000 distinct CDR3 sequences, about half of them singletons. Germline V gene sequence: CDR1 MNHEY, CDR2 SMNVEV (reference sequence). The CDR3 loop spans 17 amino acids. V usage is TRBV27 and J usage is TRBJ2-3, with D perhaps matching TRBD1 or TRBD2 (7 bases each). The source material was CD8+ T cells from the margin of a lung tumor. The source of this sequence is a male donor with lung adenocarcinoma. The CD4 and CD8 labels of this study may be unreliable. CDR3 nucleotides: TGTGCCAGCAGTGCGGAACTAGGGGGAGGGGGCACAGAGACGCAGTATTTT. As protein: CASSAELGGGGTETQYF.